Listed here are 7 T cell receptor beta chains from one sample, sequenced in a study of blood T cell repertoires in COVID-19. Sequencing was performed with immunoSEQ multiplex PCR; in TCRdb, only in-frame clones are kept and a portion is missing. The top ten clones hold around 5.2% of a sample with over 90,000 clones, roughly 80% of them seen once. The specimen sequenced was peripheral blood. The receptors stem from a man older than 75 with COVID-19, enrolled during active disease.

In regard to this clone: A read error may account for a junction end that differs from germline. V usage is TRBV7-7 and J usage is TRBJ2-5; 7 positions agree with TRBD1. CDR3 length: 14 amino acids. Germline V lookup: CDR1 SSHAT, CDR2 FNYEAQ (reference sequence). The CDR3 spells CASSVRTGGETQYF. The CDR3 nucleotides read TGTGCTAGCAGCGTCAGGACAGGTGGGGAGACCCAGTACTTC.

The gene calls are TRBV29-1 and TRBJ1-1; 8 bases map to TRBD1. Losses at the gene ends were 7 bases for V and 0 bases for J; bases not matched to a gene: 4. Germline V lookup: CDR1 SQVTM, CDR2 ANQGSEA. The CDR3 extends over 13 amino acids. This CDR3 reads CSGTGFMNTEAFF. The CDR3 bases are TGCAGCGGGACAGGGTTCATGAACACTGAAGCTTTCTTT.

The chain joins TRBV7-2 to TRBJ1-2; 8 nucleotides match TRBD1. Germline CDR1 is SGHTA and CDR2 is FQGNSA. This CDR3 region has 14 residues. The V segment lost 0 bases and the J segment 8 bases; nucleotides outside the gene matches: 5. This chain's CDR3 is CASSLARTGSGYTF. DNA of the CDR3: TGTGCCAGCAGCTTAGCCCGGACAGGGTCGGGCTACACCTTC.

The rearrangement joins TRBV6-6 to TRBJ1-4, with D tentatively TRBD1 (5 bases). Per germline, CDR1 MNHNY and CDR2 SVGAGI (reference sequence). The V gene lost 5 bases and the J gene lost 1 base, with 8 bases spanning the gap. The CDR3 loop spans 14 amino acids. CDR3 nucleotides: TGTGCCAGCAGTAGACAGTTAACTAATGAAAAACTGTTTTTT. Translation gives CASSRQLTNEKLFF.

The chain employs TRBV27 and TRBJ2-3, with 8 bases lining up with TRBD1. The ends lost 5 bases at V and 4 bases at J; junction bases unmatched: 5. The CDR3 spans 14 residues. Germline CDR1 MNHEY, CDR2 SMNVEV (reference sequence). Here the CDR3 DNA reads TGTGCCAGCAGTGTCACAGGGGGTTCAGATACGCAGTATTTT. It yields the protein CASSVTGGSDTQYF.

This rearrangement joins TRBV10-3 to TRBJ2-1; no definite D call. V was cut by 0 bases and J by 2 bases, with 14 bases left in between. Germline CDR1 reads ENHRY; CDR2 reads SYGVKD. The CDR3 is made up of 17 amino acids. The CDR3 bases are TGTGCCATCAGTGAGTCGAGCCCGAGAAACCCCTACAATGAGCAGTTCTTC. It encodes CAISESSPRNPYNEQFF.

This chain connects TRBV5-1 to TRBJ2-2; D gene ambiguous. Germline V lookup: CDR1 SGHRS, CDR2 YFSETQ. V lost 4 bases and J 0 bases, leaving 7 bases between the germline ends. This CDR3 spans 14 amino acids. The CDR3: CASSQTANTGELFF. The CDR3 nucleotides are TGCGCCAGCAGCCAAACAGCGAACACCGGGGAGCTGTTTTTT.